This T cell receptor (beta chain) emerged from a study of long-term antiretroviral therapy in people with HIV. In the study overall: By about a decade, the earliest samples predate the 2015 immediate-ART recommendation. General observations from the study: Clonal expansions arising prior to ART prevailed in the repertoire at every time point. Post-ART, diversity grew, though it stayed under transplant donor control levels.

This clone showed up just a few times. Its antigen is not known. The assay used was immunoSEQ (version v3.0), run at survey level. Clones were sequenced by immunoSEQ multiplex PCR, and TCRdb holds only the in-frame ones, with some missing. The sample has 23,000 or so clones, roughly 80% seen once. Before DNA extraction, about 0.85-10 million cryopreserved PBMC were held in the samples. The CDR3 contains 15 residues. CDR1 and CDR2 (germline): SGHVS, FQNEAQ. Trimming left V 5 bases short and J 1 base short, with 12 bases between. The TCR originated in a woman in her twenties or thirties with HIV. The V and J genes are TRBV7-8 and TRBJ1-5; no firm D call. This specimen consisted of unsorted PBMCs, obtained 0.2 years after starting antiretroviral therapy. This CDR3 reads CASSLQESSNQPQHF. DNA of the CDR3: TGTGCCAGCAGCCTCCAGGAATCCAGCAATCAGCCCCAGCATTTT.